The sequence of this T cell receptor (beta chain) was determined in a study of blood T cell repertoires in COVID-19. The overall study: Some COVID-19 samples were acute and others convalescent; all came from the United States, Italy and Spain. The cDNA or gDNA used as material had been derived from T cells, B-cell-depleted T cells, or PBMCs.

Original methodology: Amplification of reference gene primers provided the estimated nucleated cell counts. Some clones are missing from TCRdb's copy, which holds only in-frame ones; the method was immunoSEQ multiplex PCR. V, J and clone size derive from that table, while D and trimming were established from the DNA sequence. The data show over 200,000 clones, roughly 90% seen once. CDR1 and CDR2 from the germline V gene are SEHNR and FQNEAQ (reference sequence). The CDR3 spans 16 residues. Trimming at V came to 10 bases and at J to 5 bases, leaving 8 bases not matched to a gene. The rearrangement links TRBV7-9 to TRBJ2-2, with 15 bases fitting TRBD2. The receptor's source is a man between 18 and 29 years old with acute COVID-19. The source material was PBMCs or T cells enriched from blood (not recorded which). CDR3 DNA: TGTGCCACGGGACTAGCGGGAGGAGTAGGAACCGGGGAGCTGTTTTTT. It encodes CATGLAGGVGTGELFF.